The 8 T cell receptor beta chains presented below share a single source sample, sequenced in a study of CD8+ T cells in alopecia areata. Once RNA had been extracted, it was reverse transcribed into cDNA to act as the sequencing template. Clones were read by immunoSEQ multiplex PCR, and TCRdb kept only the in-frame ones, dropping some. In the table there are roughly 110,000 clones, around 50% of which are singletons. Sample treatment: oral pan-JAK inhibitor, 5-10 mg twice daily. This sample comprised CD8+ T cells sorted from blood, obtained at week 24, from a patient treated with tofacitinib. Receptors originate from a human donor with alopecia areata.

This rearrangement joins TRBV30 to TRBJ1-4; 9 nucleotides align to TRBD1. The CDR3 has 14 amino acids. V was clipped by 5 bases and J by 6 bases; unmatched bases: 7. CDR1 GTSNPN and CDR2 SVGIG come from the germline V gene (reference sequence). CDR3 loop: CAWAPGQGDEKLFF. The CDR3 region has the DNA TGTGCCTGGGCGCCGGGACAGGGTGATGAAAAACTGTTTTTT.

The CDR3 sequence is CASSQVQYNEQFF. CDR3 DNA: TGCGCCAGCAGCCAAGTACAGTACAATGAGCAGTTCTTC. V is TRBV4-3 and J is TRBJ2-1; D remains ambiguous. The V end lost 1 base, the J end lost 4 bases, and 5 bases lay between the germline ends. The CDR3 runs 13 residues. Germline V gives CDR1 LGHNA, CDR2 YSLEER.

This clone was counted between two and nine times. The CDR3 sequence: CASRLAGATYEQYF. The CDR3 DNA reads TGTGCCAGCAGGTTAGCGGGGGCTACCTACGAGCAGTACTTC. V and J are TRBV6-5 and TRBJ2-7; 9 nucleotides match TRBD2. CDR3 length: 14 residues. V lost 6 bases to trimming and J lost 2 bases; unmatched junction nucleotides: 5. Germline V gives CDR1 MNHEY, CDR2 SVGAGI.

This clone was detected a few times. This chain joins TRBV7-9 and TRBJ1-6, with D possibly matching TRBD1 (6 bases). In germline, CDR1 is SEHNR, CDR2 FQNEAQ (reference sequence). The length of the CDR3 is 16 residues. The V end lost 1 base, the J end lost 4 bases, and 11 bases lay between the germline ends. The CDR3 coding sequence is TGTGCCAGCAGCTTAGACGGGGGCTGGTATAATTCACCCCTCCACTTT. Translating it yields CASSLDGGWYNSPLHF.

J is TRBJ2-1 and V is TRBV5-6; D is perhaps TRBD1 or TRBD2 (5 bases each). V gave up 3 bases and J gave up 10 bases, with 14 bases separating them. The CDR3 covers 13 residues. Germline-derived CDR1 and CDR2 are SGHDT and YYEEEE. CDR3 in amino acids: CASSSEGSQEQFF. In DNA form, the CDR3 reads TGTGCCAGCAGCTCCGAGGGGTCGCAAGAGCAGTTCTTC.

Comments on this clone: This same CDR3 is encoded by further DNA sequences in the sample. The chain employs TRBV13 and TRBJ2-3; D gene ambiguous. This CDR3 spans 12 amino acids. CDR1 and CDR2 (germline): PRHDT, FYEKMQ (reference sequence). V was pared by 3 bases and J by 2 bases, with 3 bases between. DNA for the CDR3: TGTGCCAGCAGCTTCATCACAGATACGCAGTATTTT. The encoded protein is CASSFITDTQYF.

The J gene is TRBJ1-2, the V gene TRBV14; D is unresolved. V dropped 4 bases and J dropped 5 bases, with 17 bases sitting between them. CDR3 length: 15 residues. Per the germline V gene, CDR1 is SGHDN and CDR2 is FVKESK. CDR3 sequence reads: CASSLYLGPIYGYTF. The CDR3 region has the DNA TGTGCCAGCAGCCTCTACCTCGGGCCCATATATGGCTACACCTTC.

V is TRBV6-5 and J is TRBJ2-7; 8 nucleotides match TRBD1. Losses at the gene ends were 6 bases for V and 3 bases for J; bases not matched to a gene: 7. Germline V CDR1 and CDR2: MNHEY, SVGAGI. CDR3 length equals 14 residues. The CDR3 DNA follows: TGTGCCAGCAGGACAGGGGCTCACGTCTACGAGCAGTACTTC. Translation gives CASRTGAHVYEQYF.